Following are 5 T cell receptor beta chains from one sample sequenced in a study of T cells in Graves' hyperthyroidism and ophthalmopathy. The source material, RNA transcripts, was used to amplify TCR beta CDR3 regions. When the TCR CDR3 underwent first-round RT-PCR, the HTBI primer set was used. Each CDR3 protein gets one entry after TCRdb re-called the multiplex PCR reads with MiXCR. The sample gives 500,000 or so distinct CDR3 sequences, around 16% of which show up once; about 29% is in the top ten. Sequenced input: blood. Source of these receptors: a woman younger than 45 with Graves' ophthalmopathy.

In its sample, this clonotype was seen many times. The junction shows a germline mismatch at one end, possibly a read error. The J gene is TRBJ2-7, the V gene TRBV5-1; no clear D. CDR1 and CDR2 from the germline V gene are SGHRS and YFSETQ. The CDR3 has 14 residues. The CDR3: CASSLRMVPYEQYF. In DNA form, the CDR3 reads TGCGCCAGCAGCTTGAGGATGGTACCCTACGAGCAGTACTTT. Together with reference TRBV5-1 and TRBJ2-7, the CDR3 gives the full variable domain: KAGVTQTPRYLIKTRGQQVTLSCSPISGHRSVSWYQQTPGQGLQFLFEYFSETQRNKGNFPGRFSGRQFSNSRSEMNVSTLELGDSALYLCASSLRMVPYEQYFGPGTRLTVT.

The V gene is TRBV28, the J gene TRBJ2-2; 11 bases are a match to TRBD2. The germline V gene encodes CDR1 MDHEN and CDR2 SYDVKM. CDR3 length: 17 residues. V shed 6 bases and J 1 base; nucleotides not matched to a gene: 7. CDR3 sequence reads: CASSKPGLAENTGELFF. As DNA, the CDR3 is TGTGCCAGCAGCAAACCGGGACTAGCGGAGAACACCGGGGAGCTGTTTTTT.

This rearrangement joins TRBV20-1 to TRBJ2-5; 11 bases align to TRBD2. The V segment lost 5 bases and the J segment 5 bases; nucleotides outside the gene matches: 4. Germline CDR1 reads DFQATT; CDR2 reads SNEGSKA (reference sequence). CDR3 size: 13 residues. CDR3 sequence reads: CSALAGGFETQYF. CDR3 in DNA: TGCAGTGCTTTAGCGGGAGGGTTTGAGACCCAGTACTTC.

This clonotype was detected many times. The chain couples TRBV20-1 to TRBJ2-7, with a tentative D call TRBD2 (6 bases). CDR3 length: 13 amino acids. V was cut by 7 bases and J by 1 base, with 14 bases left in between. Germline assignment: CDR1 DFQATT and CDR2 SNEGSKA (reference sequence). The CDR3 coding sequence is TGCAGTGTTTCGGGAGTACCTTCCTACGAGCAGTACTTC. The encoded protein is CSVSGVPSYEQYF.

This clonotype showed up just a few times. The chain's CDR3 is CASSRDAQETQYF. The CDR3 DNA sequence: TGTGCCAGCTCGCGGGACGCCCAAGAGACCCAGTACTTC. The rearrangement links TRBV6-4 to TRBJ2-5; tentatively, D is TRBD2 (6 bases). The CDR3 spans 13 residues. The germline gives CDR1 MRHNA, CDR2 SNTAGT. Trimming cost V 8 bases and J 1 base, with 11 bases left between them.